Listed below are T cell receptor beta chains from one sample, sequenced in a study of identical twins. TCRdb re-analysed the 5' RACE reads in MiXCR, keeping a single row per CDR3 protein. The sample holds roughly 250,000 distinct CDR3 sequences, over 12% seen once. Sequenced sample: memory (CD45RO+) T cells sorted from blood. The receptors stem from a woman between 18 and 30 years old in good health. CDR3s include the opening cysteine and the closing phenylalanine or tryptophan. D genes are given only for firm matches. Only part of the rows carry a size: once, few, many, or a class if the clone is expanded.

- | - | TRBJ1-2 | TRBV5-6 | TGTGCCAGCAGCTTGGTGGGACTTCGCGCCGGAGGCTACACCTTC | CASSLVGLRAGGYTF
- | few | TRBJ2-1 | TRBV9 | TGTGCCAGCAGCGTAGCTAGATCCGGGGGCGTCGGGGGTCGGCAGTTCTTC | CASSVARSGGVGGRQFF
- | few | TRBJ2-5 | TRBV18 | TGTGCCAGCTTGAACCAAGAGACCCAGTACTTC | CASLNQETQYF
- | - | TRBJ1-6 | TRBV18 | TGTGCCAGCTCGGAGGTCATGTCGGGGAATTCACCCCTCCACTTT | CASSEVMSGNSPLHF
- | many | TRBJ2-3 | TRBV3-1 | TGTGCCAGCAGCCAAGATTTGAGACTATCGCAGTATTTT | CASSQDLRLSQYF
TRBD1 | - | TRBJ2-1 | TRBV29-1 | TGCAGCGTTGGTTCTCGGGACAGGGTTGGTGATGAGCAGTTCTTC | CSVGSRDRVGDEQFF
- | - | TRBJ2-1 | TRBV9 | TGTGCCAGCAGCGTAGTTCCCGACTCCTACAATGAGCAGTTCTTC | CASSVVPDSYNEQFF
- | - | TRBJ1-5 | TRBV4-1 | TGCGCCAGTGGTCAGGGGTATCAGCCCCAGCATTTT | CASGQGYQPQHF
- | many | TRBJ2-7 | TRBV5-1 | TGCGCCAGCAGCCCCGGCTCAGGCTACTACGAGCAGTACTTC | CASSPGSGYYEQYF
TRBD2 | few | TRBJ2-5 | TRBV5-1 | TGCGCCAGCAGCTTAGTTCAGACTAGCGGGGGCCAAGAGACCCAGTACTTC | CASSLVQTSGGQETQYF
- | - | TRBJ1-3 | TRBV25-1 | TGTGCCAGCAGTGGGGACGGCCTTCCTGGAAACACCATATATTTT | CASSGDGLPGNTIYF
- | many | TRBJ2-7 | TRBV6-1 | TGTGCCAGCAGTGAACAGACCAGCTACCCGGCCGAGCAGTACTTC | CASSEQTSYPAEQYF
- | many | TRBJ2-1 | TRBV7-3 | TGTGCCAGCAGCTCCGGGGCTTACAATGAGCAGTTCTTC | CASSSGAYNEQFF
TRBD1 | many | TRBJ2-7 | TRBV10-3 | TGTGCCATCAGTGACGGGACAGCTACCTACGAGCAGTACTTC | CAISDGTATYEQYF
TRBD2 | - | TRBJ2-3 | TRBV20-1 | TGCAGTGCTAGTGTTACTAGCGGGGGGCCCGACGATACGCAGTATTTT | CSASVTSGGPDDTQYF
TRBD1 | few | TRBJ1-2 | TRBV7-9 | TGTGCCAGCAGCCCGAGACAGGGCTCACTTGGCTACACCTTC | CASSPRQGSLGYTF
TRBD2 | - | TRBJ2-7 | TRBV20-1 | TGCAGTCCCCTCCGGGGCGGGAGTGTATACGAGCAGTACTTC | CSPLRGGSVYEQYF
- | many | TRBJ2-2 | TRBV7-3 | TGTGCCAGCAGCTTCGGGGGCTACACCGGGGAGCTGTTTTTT | CASSFGGYTGELFF
- | - | TRBJ2-3 | TRBV9 | TGTGCCAGCAGCGTAGAAGGGGGTTTGACAGATACGCAGTATTTT | CASSVEGGLTDTQYF
- | few | TRBJ1-5 | TRBV2 | TGTGCCAGCAGTCCCGAGGGTTATCAGCCCCAGCATTTT | CASSPEGYQPQHF
TRBD1 | few | TRBJ1-5 | TRBV5-1 | TGCGCCAGCAGCTTGGAGGGGGCAGACAATCAGCCCCAGCATTTT | CASSLEGADNQPQHF
- | few | TRBJ1-2 | TRBV20-1 | TGCAGTGCTTCGCGTTTGAGGCAGGCTGAAGGCTACACCTTC | CSASRLRQAEGYTF
- | few | TRBJ1-5 | TRBV5-1 | TGCGCCAGCAGCTTGGCAGGGGCGGGTAACCAGCCCCAGCATTTT | CASSLAGAGNQPQHF
- | few | TRBJ1-5 | TRBV12-3/TRBV12-4 | TGTGCCAGCAGTTGGACCGGCAATCAGCCCCAGCATTTT | CASSWTGNQPQHF
- | few | TRBJ1-1 | TRBV30 | TGTGCCTGGGCTACGACGAAGAACACTGAAGCTTTCTTT | CAWATTKNTEAFF
- | few | TRBJ2-1 | TRBV11-2 | TGTGCCAGCAGCTTAGCCCTCGGTGGCAATGAGCAGTTCTTC | CASSLALGGNEQFF
- | - | TRBJ2-2 | TRBV6-4 | TGTGCCAGCAGCCCCGAAATCACCGGGGAGCTGTTTTTT | CASSPEITGELFF
- | few | TRBJ1-4 | TRBV20-1 | TGCAGTGCTTCACAGGTTGTTGAAAAACTGTTTTTT | CSASQVVEKLFF
- | few | TRBJ1-4 | TRBV3-1 | TGTGCCAGCAGCCCCTGGGGGGGGCTTCGGGAAAAACTGTTTTTT | CASSPWGGLREKLFF
TRBD2 | few | TRBJ2-7 | TRBV20-1 | TGCAGTGCTGGGCCGGTCGAAAAGGGAGGGGCGTTGAGGGAGCAGTACTTC | CSAGPVEKGGALREQYF
- | - | TRBJ2-1 | TRBV20-1 | TGCAGTGCTAGATATTTGGCGTGGGCTAGCGCTCACAATGAGCAGTTCTTC | CSARYLAWASAHNEQFF
- | many | TRBJ1-2 | TRBV5-1 | TGCGCCAGCAGCTTCGAGGGTCAGAGCTATGGCTACACCTTC | CASSFEGQSYGYTF
TRBD1 | - | TRBJ2-4 | TRBV10-3 | TGTGCCATCAGTGGGGTTCTTACAGGGGAAAAACAGTACTTC | CAISGVLTGEKQYF
TRBD1 | few | TRBJ1-2 | TRBV6-5 | TGTGCCAGCAGTTTCGTGGACAGGGGCTATGGCTACACCTTC | CASSFVDRGYGYTF
TRBD1 | - | TRBJ2-3 | TRBV5-1 | TGCGCCAGCAGCAATTCCGGGACAGGGGCAGATACGCAGTATTTT | CASSNSGTGADTQYF
TRBD2 | - | TRBJ2-3 | TRBV20-1 | TGCAGTGCTAGAAGTAGGCTAGCGGGGTCTACGCAGTATTTT | CSARSRLAGSTQYF
- | many | TRBJ2-5 | TRBV7-8 | TGTGCCAGCAGCTTAGGGGGCGGGATAGAGACCCAGTACTTC | CASSLGGGIETQYF
- | few | TRBJ2-1 | TRBV9 | TGTGCCAGCAGCGTAGTGGGGGGGCCCTTCAATGAGCAGTTCTTC | CASSVVGGPFNEQFF
- | many | TRBJ2-3 | TRBV20-1 | TGCAGTGCTAGGCTAGGCGGTACAGATACGCAGTATTTT | CSARLGGTDTQYF
- | - | TRBJ2-7 | TRBV6-5 | TGTGCCAGCAGTAGGCAAGGGGTCGAGCAGTACTTC | CASSRQGVEQYF
- | many | TRBJ1-5 | TRBV7-8 | TGTGCCAGCAGCTTAGCGCCGGGTTTCAATCAGCCCCAGCATTTT | CASSLAPGFNQPQHF
TRBD2 | - | TRBJ2-5 | TRBV5-6 | TGTGCCAGCTCCCGGACTAGCGGGGGGCAAGAGACCCAGTACTTC | CASSRTSGGQETQYF
TRBD2 | many | TRBJ2-4 | TRBV7-2 | TGTGCCAGCAGCTCCCCGCCCATGGGACTAACAAAAGCCAAAAACATTCAGTACTTC | CASSSPPMGLTKAKNIQYF
TRBD1 | few | TRBJ2-1 | TRBV20-1 | TGCAGTGCTAGATCACCCGGGACAGGGCGGTTCTTC | CSARSPGTGRFF
- | few | TRBJ2-1 | TRBV20-1 | TGCAGTGCTAGAGGGGACGGGGGCGATTACAATGAGCAGTTCTTC | CSARGDGGDYNEQFF
- | - | TRBJ2-2 | TRBV19 | TGTGCCAGTAGTATAACCGGAAGTAACACCGGGGAGCTGTTTTTT | CASSITGSNTGELFF
TRBD2 | - | TRBJ2-7 | TRBV5-1 | TGCGCCAGCAGCCTTCAACCGGGACTAGACACCTACGAGCAGTACTTC | CASSLQPGLDTYEQYF
- | - | TRBJ2-1 | TRBV20-1 | TGCAGTACTGGCCTAGCAAGTAGGACAGATGAGCAGTTCTTC | CSTGLASRTDEQFF
- | - | TRBJ2-7 | TRBV6-5 | TGTGCCAGCAGTTACTCCCTGACAGGACAAAAGTACTTC | CASSYSLTGQKYF
- | many | TRBJ2-5 | TRBV15 | TGTGCCACCAGCAGAGATTACAGCCCTGGGGAGACCCAGTACTTC | CATSRDYSPGETQYF
- | few | TRBJ2-2 | TRBV5-1 | TGCGCCAGCAGTTCCGACAGGGAGGGCGGGGAGCTGTTTTTT | CASSSDREGGELFF
TRBD2 | many | TRBJ2-1 | TRBV12-5 | TGTGCTAGTGGTGGACTAGGCCATAAGTACAATGAGCAGTTCTTC | CASGGLGHKYNEQFF
- | few | TRBJ2-7 | TRBV3-1 | TGTGCCAGCAGCCAGAGGGCCTACGAGCAGTACTTC | CASSQRAYEQYF
- | - | TRBJ1-1 | TRBV15 | TGTGCCACCAGCAGAGATGGGTTGGGGGGAACTGAAGCTTTCTTT | CATSRDGLGGTEAFF
- | - | TRBJ1-2 | TRBV5-1 | TGCGCCAGCTCCCACCGGCTGGGGGCCTCTGACCCGGGCTATGGCTACACCTTC | CASSHRLGASDPGYGYTF
TRBD2 | many | TRBJ2-7 | TRBV7-2 | TGTGCCAGCAGCTGGGGGACTAGTGGAGAGCAGTACTTC | CASSWGTSGEQYF
- | few | TRBJ2-5 | TRBV20-1 | TGCAGTGCTAGAGTGCCCGACTCAAAGGCCCAGTACTTC | CSARVPDSKAQYF